These 2 T cell receptor beta chains were sequenced from one sample in a study of spatial heterogeneity in lung cancer. Time point described: sample taken at primary tumor resection. Sequencing of whole RNA from tumor, nontumor lung or frozen PBMC involved no sorting. TCRdb fed the 5' RACE reads into MiXCR, producing one record per CDR3 protein. The sample has 70,000 to 90,000 distinct CDR3 sequences; roughly 15% are singletons. This sample comprised PBMCs, obtained at surgery. The receptors were gathered from a male donor with early-stage non-small cell lung cancer.

This clonotype was seen more than once but under ten times. CDR3 in DNA: TGTGCCAGCAGCTTAGCAAGCACTGAAGCTTTCTTT. Translating gives CASSLASTEAFF. The genes are TRBV7-9 and TRBJ1-1; D remains unclear. The V gene's germline CDR1 is SEHNR and CDR2 FQNEAQ (reference sequence). V was trimmed by 0 bases and J by 4 bases, leaving 3 bases between them. The CDR3 runs 12 residues.

The CDR3 loop reads CSAPYISGSSYEQYF. CDR3 bases: TGCAGTGCGCCTTACATCTCTGGGAGCTCCTACGAGCAGTACTTC. The gene calls are TRBV20-1 and TRBJ2-7, with D possibly being TRBD2 (5 bases). Germline CDR1 is DFQATT and CDR2 is SNEGSKA (reference sequence). The CDR3 loop spans 15 amino acids. Between the trimmed V and J ends, which lost 6 bases and 0 bases, there was a span of 18 bases.